The clone carrying this T cell receptor beta chain was found a few times. Antigen: not known. The source of the sample is a study of radiotherapy plus CTLA-4 blockade in lung cancer. Study summary: Overall, less than 20% of patients showed an objective response, while 31% attained disease control. Study-level points and caveats: The study found tumor-derived TCR clones expanded in blood after radiotherapy plus ipilimumab.

Repertoires were generated with immunoSEQ multiplex PCR, while TCRdb's copy carries only in-frame clones and drops some. The sample lists 58,000 or so clones; roughly four fifths were seen once. Ipilimumab CTLA-4 blockade and focal radiation were given to patients with chemo-refractory metastatic non-small-cell lung cancer. Trimming removed 6 bases from V and 6 bases from J; junction bases left unmatched: 3. CDR1 is SEHNR, CDR2 FQNEAQ, per germline (reference sequence). This CDR3 has 13 amino acids. The genes are TRBV7-9 and TRBJ2-1, with TRBD2 matching over 9 bases. The clonotype was recovered from a human donor with non-small cell lung cancer who had a complete response to radiotherapy plus ipilimumab. The sequences come from peripheral blood, collected from a patient treated with radiotherapy plus ipilimumab. This chain's CDR3 is CASSDSGSNEQFF. Written as DNA, the CDR3 is TGTGCCAGCAGTGATAGCGGGAGCAATGAGCAGTTCTTC.